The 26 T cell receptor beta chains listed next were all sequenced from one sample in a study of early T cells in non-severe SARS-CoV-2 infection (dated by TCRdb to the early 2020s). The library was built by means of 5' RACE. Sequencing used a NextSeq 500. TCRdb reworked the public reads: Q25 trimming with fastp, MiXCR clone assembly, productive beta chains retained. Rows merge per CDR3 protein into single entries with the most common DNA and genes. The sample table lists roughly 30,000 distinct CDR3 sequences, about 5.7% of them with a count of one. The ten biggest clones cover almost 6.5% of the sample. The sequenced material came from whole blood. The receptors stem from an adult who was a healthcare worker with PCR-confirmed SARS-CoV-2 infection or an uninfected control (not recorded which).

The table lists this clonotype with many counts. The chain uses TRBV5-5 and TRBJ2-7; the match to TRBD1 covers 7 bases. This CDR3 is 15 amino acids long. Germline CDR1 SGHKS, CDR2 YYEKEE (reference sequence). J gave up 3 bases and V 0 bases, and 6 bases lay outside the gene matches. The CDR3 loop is CASSLGQGPLYEQYF. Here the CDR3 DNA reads TGTGCCAGCAGCTTGGGACAGGGCCCTCTCTACGAGCAGTACTTC.

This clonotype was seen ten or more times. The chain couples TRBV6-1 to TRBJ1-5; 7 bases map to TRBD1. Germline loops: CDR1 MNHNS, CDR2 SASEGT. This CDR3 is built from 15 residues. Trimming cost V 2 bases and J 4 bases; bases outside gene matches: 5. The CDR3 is CASSESGQQNQPQHF. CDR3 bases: TGTGCCAGCAGTGAATCGGGACAGCAAAATCAGCCCCAGCATTTT.

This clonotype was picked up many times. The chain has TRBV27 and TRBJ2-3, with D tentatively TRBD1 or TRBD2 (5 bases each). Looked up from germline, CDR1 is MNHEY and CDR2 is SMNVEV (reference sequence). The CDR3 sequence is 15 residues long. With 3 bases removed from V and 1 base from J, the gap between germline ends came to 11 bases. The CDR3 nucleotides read TGTGCCAGCAGTTTGGAGCGGACACGCACAGATACGCAGTATTTT. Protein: CASSLERTRTDTQYF.

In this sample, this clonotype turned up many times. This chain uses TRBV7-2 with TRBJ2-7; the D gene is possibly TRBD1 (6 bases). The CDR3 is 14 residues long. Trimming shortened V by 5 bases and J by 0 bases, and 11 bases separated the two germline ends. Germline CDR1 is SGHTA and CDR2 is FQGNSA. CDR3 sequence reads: CASSTDSFSYEQYF. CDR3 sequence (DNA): TGTGCCAGCAGCACGGACAGCTTCTCCTACGAGCAGTACTTC.

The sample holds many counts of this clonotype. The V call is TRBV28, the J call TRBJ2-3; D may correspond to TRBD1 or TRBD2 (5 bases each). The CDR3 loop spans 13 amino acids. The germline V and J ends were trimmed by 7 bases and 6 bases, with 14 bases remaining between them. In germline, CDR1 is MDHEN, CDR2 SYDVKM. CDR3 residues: CASTRRGRDTQYF. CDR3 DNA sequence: TGTGCCAGCACCCGCCGGGGCAGGGATACGCAGTATTTT.

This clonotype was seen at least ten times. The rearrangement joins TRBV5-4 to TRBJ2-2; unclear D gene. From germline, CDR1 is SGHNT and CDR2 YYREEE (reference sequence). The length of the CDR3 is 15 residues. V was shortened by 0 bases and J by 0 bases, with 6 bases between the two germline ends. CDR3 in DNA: TGTGCCAGCAGCTTGGAACCCGCGAACACCGGGGAGCTGTTTTTT. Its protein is CASSLEPANTGELFF.

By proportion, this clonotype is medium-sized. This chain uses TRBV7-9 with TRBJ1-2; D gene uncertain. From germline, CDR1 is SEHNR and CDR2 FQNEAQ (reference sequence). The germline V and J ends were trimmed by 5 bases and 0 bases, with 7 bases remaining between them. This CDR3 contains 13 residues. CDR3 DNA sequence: TGTGCCAGCAGCGTGGCCTCTAACTATGGCTACACCTTC. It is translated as CASSVASNYGYTF.

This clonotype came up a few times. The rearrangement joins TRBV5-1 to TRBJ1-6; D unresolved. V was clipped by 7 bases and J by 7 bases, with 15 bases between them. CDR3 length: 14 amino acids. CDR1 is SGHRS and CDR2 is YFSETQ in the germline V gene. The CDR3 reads CASGGPMDNSPLHF. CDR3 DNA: TGCGCCAGCGGCGGTCCGATGGACAATTCACCCCTCCACTTT. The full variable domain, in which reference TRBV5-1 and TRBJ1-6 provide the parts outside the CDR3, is KAGVTQTPRYLIKTRGQQVTLSCSPISGHRSVSWYQQTPGQGLQFLFEYFSETQRNKGNFPGRFSGRQFSNSRSEMNVSTLELGDSALYLCASGGPMDNSPLHFGNGTRLTVT.

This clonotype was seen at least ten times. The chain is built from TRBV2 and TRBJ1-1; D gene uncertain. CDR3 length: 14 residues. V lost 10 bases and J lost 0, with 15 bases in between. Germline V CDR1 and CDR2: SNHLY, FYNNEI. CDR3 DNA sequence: TGTGCCACACGGGTAGGGCAGATGAACACTGAAGCTTTCTTT. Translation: CATRVGQMNTEAFF.

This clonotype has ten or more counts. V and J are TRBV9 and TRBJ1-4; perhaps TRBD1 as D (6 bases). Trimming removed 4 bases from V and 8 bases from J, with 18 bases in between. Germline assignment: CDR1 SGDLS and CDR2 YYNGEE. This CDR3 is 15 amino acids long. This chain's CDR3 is CASSSRGGGREKLFF. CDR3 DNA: TGTGCCAGCAGCTCGAGAGGAGGGGGTAGGGAAAAACTGTTTTTT.

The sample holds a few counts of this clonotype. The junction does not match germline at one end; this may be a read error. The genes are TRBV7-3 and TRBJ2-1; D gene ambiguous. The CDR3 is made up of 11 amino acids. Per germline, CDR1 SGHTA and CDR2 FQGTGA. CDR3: CASSLTGEQFF. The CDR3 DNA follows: TGTGCCAGCAGCCTAACTGGTGAGCAGTTCTTC.

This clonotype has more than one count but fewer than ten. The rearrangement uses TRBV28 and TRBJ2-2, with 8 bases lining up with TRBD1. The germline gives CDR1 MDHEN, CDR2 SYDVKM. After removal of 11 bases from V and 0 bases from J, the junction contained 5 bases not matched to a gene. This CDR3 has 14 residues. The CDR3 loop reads CADRTGTNTGELFF. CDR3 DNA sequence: TGTGCCGATAGGACAGGGACGAACACCGGGGAGCTGTTTTTT.

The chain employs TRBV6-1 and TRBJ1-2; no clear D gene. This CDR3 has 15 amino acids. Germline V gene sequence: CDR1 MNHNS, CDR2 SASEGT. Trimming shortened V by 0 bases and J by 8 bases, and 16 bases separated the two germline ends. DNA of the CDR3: TGTGCCAGCAGTGAAGCGCTTGGCCGAGCTAGGGGCTACACCTTC. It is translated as CASSEALGRARGYTF.

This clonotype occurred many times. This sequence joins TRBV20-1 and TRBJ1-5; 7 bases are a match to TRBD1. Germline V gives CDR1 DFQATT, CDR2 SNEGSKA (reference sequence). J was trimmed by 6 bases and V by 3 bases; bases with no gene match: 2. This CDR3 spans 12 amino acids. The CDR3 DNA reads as TGCAGTGCTAGCAACAGGGGTCAGCCCCAGCATTTT. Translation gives CSASNRGQPQHF.

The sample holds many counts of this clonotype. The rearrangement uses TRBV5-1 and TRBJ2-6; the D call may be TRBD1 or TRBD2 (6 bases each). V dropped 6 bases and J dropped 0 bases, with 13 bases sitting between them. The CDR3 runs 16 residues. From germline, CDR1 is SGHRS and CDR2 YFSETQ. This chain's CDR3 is CASISGARSGANVLTF. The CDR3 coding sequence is TGCGCCAGCATATCGGGGGCCCGCTCTGGGGCCAACGTCCTGACTTTC. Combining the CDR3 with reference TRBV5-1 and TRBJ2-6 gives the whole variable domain KAGVTQTPRYLIKTRGQQVTLSCSPISGHRSVSWYQQTPGQGLQFLFEYFSETQRNKGNFPGRFSGRQFSNSRSEMNVSTLELGDSALYLCASISGARSGANVLTFGAGSRLTVL.

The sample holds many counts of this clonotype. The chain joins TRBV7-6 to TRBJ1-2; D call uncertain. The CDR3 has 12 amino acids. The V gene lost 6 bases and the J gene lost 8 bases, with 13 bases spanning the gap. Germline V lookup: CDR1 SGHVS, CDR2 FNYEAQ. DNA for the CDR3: TGTGCCAGCAGTTATATAGCGGGAGGCTACACCTTC. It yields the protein CASSYIAGGYTF.

CDR3 sequence reads: CASSQNSAYEQYF. The CDR3 bases are TGTGCCAGCAGTCAAAACAGTGCCTACGAGCAGTACTTC. The chain joins TRBV6-6 to TRBJ2-7; D gene unclear. Germline V gene data show CDR1 as MNHNY and CDR2 as SVGAGI (reference sequence). CDR3 length: 13 amino acids. Deletions cut 5 bases from V and 2 bases from J, with 10 bases between.

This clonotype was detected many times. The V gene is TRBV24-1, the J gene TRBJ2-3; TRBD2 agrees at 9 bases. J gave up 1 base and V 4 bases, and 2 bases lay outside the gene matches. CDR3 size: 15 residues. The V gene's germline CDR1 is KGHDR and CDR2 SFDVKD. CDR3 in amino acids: CATSDTSGRTDTQYF. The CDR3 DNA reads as TGTGCCACCAGTGACACTAGCGGGCGCACAGATACGCAGTATTTT.

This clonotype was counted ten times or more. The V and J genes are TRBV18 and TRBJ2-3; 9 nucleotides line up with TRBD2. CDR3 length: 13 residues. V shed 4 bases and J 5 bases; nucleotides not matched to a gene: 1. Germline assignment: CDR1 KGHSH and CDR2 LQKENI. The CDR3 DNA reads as TGTGCCAGCTCACTACTAGCGGGAGATACGCAGTATTTT. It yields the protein CASSLLAGDTQYF.

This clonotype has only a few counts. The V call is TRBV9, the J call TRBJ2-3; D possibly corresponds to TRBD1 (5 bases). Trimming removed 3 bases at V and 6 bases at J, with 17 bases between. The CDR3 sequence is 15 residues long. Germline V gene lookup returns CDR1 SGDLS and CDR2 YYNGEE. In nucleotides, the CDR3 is TGTGCCAGCAGCGCTAAGGGGTTCCCTCCGGATACGCAGTATTTT. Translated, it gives CASSAKGFPPDTQYF.

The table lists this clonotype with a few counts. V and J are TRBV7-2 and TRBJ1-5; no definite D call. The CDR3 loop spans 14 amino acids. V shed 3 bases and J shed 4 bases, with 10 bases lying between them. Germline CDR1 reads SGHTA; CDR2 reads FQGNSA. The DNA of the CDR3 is TGTGCCAGCAGCTTGGGCAGGAGAAATCAGCCCCAGCATTTT. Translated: CASSLGRRNQPQHF.

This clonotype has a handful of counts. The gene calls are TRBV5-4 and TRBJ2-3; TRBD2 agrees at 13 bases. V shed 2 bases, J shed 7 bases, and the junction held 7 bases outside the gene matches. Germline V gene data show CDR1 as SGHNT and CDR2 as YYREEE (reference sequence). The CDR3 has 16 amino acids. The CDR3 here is CASSLPGLAGVNTQYF. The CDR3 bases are TGTGCCAGCAGCTTACCCGGACTAGCGGGAGTTAATACGCAGTATTTT.

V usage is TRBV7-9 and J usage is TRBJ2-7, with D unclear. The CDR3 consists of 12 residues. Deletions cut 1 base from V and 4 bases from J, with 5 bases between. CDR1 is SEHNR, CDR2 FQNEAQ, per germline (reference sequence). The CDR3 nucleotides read TGTGCCAGCAGCTTAGACTGGTACGAGCAGTACTTC. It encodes CASSLDWYEQYF.

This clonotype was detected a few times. DNA of the CDR3: TGCAGTGCTAACACCCCCTTTAGCTCCTACGAGCAGTACTTC. It translates to CSANTPFSSYEQYF. This chain links TRBV20-1 with TRBJ2-7; no clear D. CDR3 length equals 14 residues. Trimming stripped 4 bases from V and 0 bases from J, with 13 bases between. From germline, CDR1 is DFQATT and CDR2 SNEGSKA (reference sequence).

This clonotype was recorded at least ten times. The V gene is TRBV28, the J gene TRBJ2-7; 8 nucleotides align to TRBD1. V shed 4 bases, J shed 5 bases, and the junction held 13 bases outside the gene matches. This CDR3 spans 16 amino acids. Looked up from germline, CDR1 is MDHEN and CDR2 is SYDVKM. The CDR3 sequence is CASSSVLDRVSHEQYF. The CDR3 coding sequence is TGTGCCAGCAGTTCCGTCTTGGACAGGGTAAGCCACGAGCAGTACTTC.

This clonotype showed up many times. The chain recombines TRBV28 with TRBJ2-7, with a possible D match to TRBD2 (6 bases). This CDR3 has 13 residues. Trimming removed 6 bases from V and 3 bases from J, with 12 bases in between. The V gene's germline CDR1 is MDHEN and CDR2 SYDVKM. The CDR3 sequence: CASRFSGSYEQYF. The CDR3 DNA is TGTGCCAGCAGATTTTCCGGGAGCTACGAGCAGTACTTC.